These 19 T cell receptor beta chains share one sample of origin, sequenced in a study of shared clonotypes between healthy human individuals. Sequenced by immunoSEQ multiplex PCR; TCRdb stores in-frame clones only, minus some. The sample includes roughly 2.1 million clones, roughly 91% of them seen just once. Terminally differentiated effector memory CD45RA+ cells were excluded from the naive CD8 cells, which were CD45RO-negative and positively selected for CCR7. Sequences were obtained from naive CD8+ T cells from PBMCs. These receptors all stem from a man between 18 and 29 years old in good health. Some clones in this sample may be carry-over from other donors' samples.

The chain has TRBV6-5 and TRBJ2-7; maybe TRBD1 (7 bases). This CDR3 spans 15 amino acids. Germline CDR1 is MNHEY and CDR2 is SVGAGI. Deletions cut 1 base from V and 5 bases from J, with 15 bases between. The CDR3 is CASSYFPQGGHEQYF. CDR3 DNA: TGTGCCAGCAGTTACTTCCCTCAGGGGGGACACGAGCAGTACTTC.

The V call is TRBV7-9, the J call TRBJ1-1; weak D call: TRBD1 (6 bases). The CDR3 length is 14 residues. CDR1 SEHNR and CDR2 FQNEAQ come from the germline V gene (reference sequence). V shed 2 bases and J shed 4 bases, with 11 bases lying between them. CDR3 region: CASSLRGVGTEAFF. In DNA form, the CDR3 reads TGTGCCAGCAGCTTAAGGGGGGTAGGCACTGAAGCTTTCTTT.

The CDR3 reads CASSLTVPGYYGYTF. The CDR3 nucleotides are TGTGCCAGCAGTTTGACAGTGCCTGGGTACTATGGCTACACCTTC. The chain joins TRBV27 to TRBJ1-2, with D tentatively TRBD1 (5 bases). Trimming took off 3 bases at V and 3 bases at J, with 14 bases between the two ends. Germline V gene sequence: CDR1 MNHEY, CDR2 SMNVEV (reference sequence). The CDR3 loop spans 15 amino acids.

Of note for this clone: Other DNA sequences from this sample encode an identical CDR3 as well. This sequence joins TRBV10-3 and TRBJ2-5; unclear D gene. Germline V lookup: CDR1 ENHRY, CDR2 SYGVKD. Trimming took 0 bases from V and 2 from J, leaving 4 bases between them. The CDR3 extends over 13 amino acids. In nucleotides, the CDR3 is TGTGCCATCAGTGAGTCATCGCAAGAGACCCAGTACTTC. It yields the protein CAISESSQETQYF.

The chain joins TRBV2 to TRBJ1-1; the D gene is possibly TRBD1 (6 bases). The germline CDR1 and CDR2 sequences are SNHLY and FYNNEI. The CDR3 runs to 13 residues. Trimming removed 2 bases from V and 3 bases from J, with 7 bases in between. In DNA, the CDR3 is TGTGCCAGCAGTGAATACAGGGACACTGAAGCTTTCTTT. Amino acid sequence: CASSEYRDTEAFF.

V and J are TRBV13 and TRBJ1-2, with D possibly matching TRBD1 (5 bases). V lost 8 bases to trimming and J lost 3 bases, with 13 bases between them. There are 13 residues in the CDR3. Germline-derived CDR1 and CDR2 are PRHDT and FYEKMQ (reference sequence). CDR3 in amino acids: CASVGGFDYGYTF. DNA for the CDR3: TGTGCCAGCGTTGGGGGGTTCGACTATGGCTACACCTTC.

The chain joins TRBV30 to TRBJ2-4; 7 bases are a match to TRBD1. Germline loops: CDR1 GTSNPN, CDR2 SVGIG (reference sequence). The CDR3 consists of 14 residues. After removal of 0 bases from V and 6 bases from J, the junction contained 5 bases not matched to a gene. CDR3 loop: CAWSVGTALNIQYF. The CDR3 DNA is TGTGCCTGGAGTGTTGGGACAGCCTTAAACATTCAGTACTTC.

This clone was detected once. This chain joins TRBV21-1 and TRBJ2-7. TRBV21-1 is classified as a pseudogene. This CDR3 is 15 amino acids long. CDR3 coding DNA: TGTGCCAGCAGCAAAGAAATGTGCCGCTCCTACGAGCAGTACTTC. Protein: CASSKEMCRSYEQYF.

CDR3 nucleotides: TGTGCCAGCAGCTTAGAAAGCGATCTATGGGCTGAAGCTTTCTTT. This codes for CASSLESDLWAEAFF. The rearrangement joins TRBV7-9 to TRBJ1-1; D is undetermined. The CDR3 extends over 15 amino acids. Trimming pared 1 base from V and 6 bases from J, leaving 15 bases between. CDR1 SEHNR and CDR2 FQNEAQ come from the germline V gene (reference sequence). The variable domain in full, with the rest retrieved from reference TRBV7-9 and TRBJ1-1, is DTGVSQNPRHKITKRGQNVTFRCDPISEHNRLYWYRQTLGQGPEFLTYFQNEAQLEKSRLLSDRFSAERPKGSFSTLEIQRTEQGDSAMYLCASSLESDLWAEAFFGQGTRLTVV.

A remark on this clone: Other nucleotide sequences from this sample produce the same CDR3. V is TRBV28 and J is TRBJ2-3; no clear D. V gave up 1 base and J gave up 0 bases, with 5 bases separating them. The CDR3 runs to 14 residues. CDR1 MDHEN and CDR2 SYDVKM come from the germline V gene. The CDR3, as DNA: TGTGCCAGCAGTTTATCGGGCAGCACAGATACGCAGTATTTT. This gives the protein CASSLSGSTDTQYF. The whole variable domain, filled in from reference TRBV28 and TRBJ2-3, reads DVKVTQSSRYLVKRTGEKVFLECVQDMDHENMFWYRQDPGLGLRLIYFSYDVKMKEKGDIPEGYSVSREKKERFSLILESASTNQTSMYLCASSLSGSTDTQYFGPGTRLTVL.

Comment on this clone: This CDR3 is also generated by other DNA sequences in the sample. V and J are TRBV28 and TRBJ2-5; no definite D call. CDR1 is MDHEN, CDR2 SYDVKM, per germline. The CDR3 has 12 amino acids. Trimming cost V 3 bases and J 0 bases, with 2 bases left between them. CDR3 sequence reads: CASSLYQETQYF. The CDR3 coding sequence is TGTGCCAGCAGTTTGTACCAAGAGACCCAGTACTTC.

For the CDR3, the DNA is TGTGCCAGCAGCTTGGTCGACCTCACAGGAGGGGGCACAGATACGCAGTATTTT. It is translated as CASSLVDLTGGGTDTQYF. The chain joins TRBV5-6 to TRBJ2-3; weak D call: TRBD2 (6 bases). Germline V gene lookup returns CDR1 SGHDT and CDR2 YYEEEE. The CDR3 covers 18 residues. V lost 0 bases and J lost 1, with 18 bases in between.

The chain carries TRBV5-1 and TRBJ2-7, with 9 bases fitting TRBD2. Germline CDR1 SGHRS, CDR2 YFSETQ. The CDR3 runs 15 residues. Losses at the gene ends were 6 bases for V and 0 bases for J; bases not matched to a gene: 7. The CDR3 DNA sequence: TGCGCCAGCACCGCGCGGGAGGGCCTCTCCTACGAGCAGTACTTC. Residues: CASTAREGLSYEQYF.

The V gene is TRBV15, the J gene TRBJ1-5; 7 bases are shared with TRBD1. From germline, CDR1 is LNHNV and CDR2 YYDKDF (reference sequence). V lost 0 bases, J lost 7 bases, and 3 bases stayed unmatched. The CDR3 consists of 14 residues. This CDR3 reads CATSREQGWQPQHF. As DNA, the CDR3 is TGTGCCACCAGCAGAGAACAGGGGTGGCAGCCCCAGCATTTT.

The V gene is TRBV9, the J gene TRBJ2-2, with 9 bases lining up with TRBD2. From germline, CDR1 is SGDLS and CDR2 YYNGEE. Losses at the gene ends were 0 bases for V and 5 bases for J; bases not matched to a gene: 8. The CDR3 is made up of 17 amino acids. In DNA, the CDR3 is TGTGCCAGCAGCGTAGACCGGCTAGCGGGACAGACCGGGGAGCTGTTTTTT. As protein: CASSVDRLAGQTGELFF.

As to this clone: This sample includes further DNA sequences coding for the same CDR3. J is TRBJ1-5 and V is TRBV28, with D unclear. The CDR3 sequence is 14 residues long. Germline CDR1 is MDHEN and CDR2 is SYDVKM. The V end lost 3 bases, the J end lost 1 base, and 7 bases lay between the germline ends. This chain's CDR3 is CASSFYTSNQPQHF. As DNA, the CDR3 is TGTGCCAGCAGTTTTTACACGAGCAATCAGCCCCAGCATTTT.

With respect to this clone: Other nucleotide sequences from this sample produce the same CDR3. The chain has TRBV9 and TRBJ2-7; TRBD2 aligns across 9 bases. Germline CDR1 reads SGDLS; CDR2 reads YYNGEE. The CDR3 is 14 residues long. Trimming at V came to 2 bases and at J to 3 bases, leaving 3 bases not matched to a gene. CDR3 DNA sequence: TGTGCCAGCAGCGTTGGTAGCGGGAGCTACGAGCAGTACTTC. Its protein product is CASSVGSGSYEQYF.

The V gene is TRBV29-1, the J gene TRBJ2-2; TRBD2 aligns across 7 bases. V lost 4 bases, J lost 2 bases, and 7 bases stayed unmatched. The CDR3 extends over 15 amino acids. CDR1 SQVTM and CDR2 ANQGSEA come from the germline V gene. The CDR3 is CSVVGGSLNTGELFF. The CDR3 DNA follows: TGCAGCGTTGTCGGCGGGAGTCTCAACACCGGGGAGCTGTTTTTT.

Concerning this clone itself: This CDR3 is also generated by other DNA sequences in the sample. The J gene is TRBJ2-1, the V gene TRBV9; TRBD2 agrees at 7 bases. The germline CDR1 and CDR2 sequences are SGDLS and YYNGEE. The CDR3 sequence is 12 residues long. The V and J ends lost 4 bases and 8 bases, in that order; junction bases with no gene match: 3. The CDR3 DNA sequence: TGTGCCAGCAGCTCCCGGGGGGATGAGCAGTTCTTC. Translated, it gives CASSSRGDEQFF.